This T cell receptor (beta chain) was retrieved from a study of control samples from healthy donors and cancer patients. This CDR3 has 12 residues. The germline gives CDR1 LGHDT, CDR2 YNNKEL (reference sequence). The V and J ends lost 2 bases and 6 bases respectively, with 8 bases between them. The repertoire was sequenced with immunoSEQ multiplex PCR; TCRdb's copy has only in-frame clones and lacks some. The sample includes some 100,000 clones, 92% seen only once; the top ten take approximately 3%. This sequence joins TRBV3-1 (or the pseudogene TRBV3-2) and TRBJ2-7, with D possibly TRBD1 on 5 matching bases. The sequence was collected from a human donor in good health. The donor label of this sample is uncertain. Input material: blood. CDR3 nucleotides: TGTGCCAGCAGCCAATCCAGGGTCGAGCAGTACTTC. Residues: CASSQSRVEQYF.